This entry is about one T cell receptor beta chain. Using immunoSEQ multiplex PCR, the repertoire was profiled, and TCRdb retains in-frame clones only, with some absent. The repertoire holds 150,000 to 200,000 clones, with roughly four fifths as singletons. Germline assignment: CDR1 LNHDA and CDR2 SQIVND (reference sequence). V was pared by 7 bases and J by 0 bases, with 5 bases of the junction left unmatched. The CDR3 contains 14 residues. This sample stems from a study of blood T cell repertoires in COVID-19. Sequenced sample: peripheral blood. The clonotype was recovered from a woman aged 70-85 years with COVID-19, enrolled during active disease. The chain is built from TRBV19 and TRBJ2-7, with TRBD2 matching 8 bases. Here the CDR3 DNA reads TGTGCCAGTACTTTGACTAGCGTCTCCTACGAGCAGTACTTC. This codes for CASTLTSVSYEQYF.